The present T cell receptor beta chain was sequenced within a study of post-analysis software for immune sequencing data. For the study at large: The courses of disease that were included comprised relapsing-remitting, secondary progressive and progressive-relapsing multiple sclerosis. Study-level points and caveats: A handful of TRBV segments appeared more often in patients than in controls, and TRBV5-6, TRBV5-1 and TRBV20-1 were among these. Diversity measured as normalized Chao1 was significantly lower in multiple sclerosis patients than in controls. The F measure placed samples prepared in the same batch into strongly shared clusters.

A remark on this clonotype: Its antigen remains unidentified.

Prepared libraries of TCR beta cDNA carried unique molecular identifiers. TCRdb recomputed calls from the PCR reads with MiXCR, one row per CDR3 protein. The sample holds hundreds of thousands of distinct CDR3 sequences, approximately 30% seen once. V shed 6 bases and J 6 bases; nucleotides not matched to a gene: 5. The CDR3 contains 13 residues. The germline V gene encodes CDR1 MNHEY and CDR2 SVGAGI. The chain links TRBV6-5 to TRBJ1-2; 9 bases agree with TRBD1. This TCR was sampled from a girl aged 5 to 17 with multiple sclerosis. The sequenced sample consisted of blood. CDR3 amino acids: CASREGTGHGYTF. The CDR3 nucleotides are TGTGCCAGCAGGGAAGGGACAGGGCATGGCTACACCTTC.